The clone carrying this T cell receptor beta chain was recorded once. The data are from a study of shared clonotypes between healthy human individuals. Healthy HIV-negative adults without recent acute infections or vaccinations served as donors. Here immunoSEQ multiplex PCR was the method, and the copy in TCRdb shows in-frame clones only, minus some. The sample consists of over 2 million clones, around 95% of them appearing once. The source is a man aged 18 to 29 in good health. Sequenced: naive CD4+ T cells sorted from blood. Noted subset: CD45RA+ positively selected.

In DNA, the CDR3 is TGTGCCATCAGTGAAGAGGCGGACCTGGGGAAACTGTTTTTT. Its translation: CAISEEADLGKLFF. The chain carries TRBV10-3 and TRBJ1-4, with D uncertain. V lost 3 bases and J 11 bases, leaving 16 bases between the germline ends. The CDR3 sequence is 14 residues long. Germline V gives CDR1 ENHRY, CDR2 SYGVKD.